This TCR beta chain was recovered during a study of vaccination and CD4 T cells after COVID-19. Study in general: Convalescent patients gave post-COVID blood a median about 100 days post-diagnosis, range 35 to 161. Researchers treated cells with overlapping spike peptides taken from SARS-CoV-2, HCoV-NL63, HCoV-OC43 and HCoV-229E. Some control cultures received a CEFX pool, which served as the positive control. Others received an HIV-1 Nef pool or no peptide.

Study findings and constraints: Within convalescent individuals, 304 out of 307 vaccine-specific clones proved to be spike mono-reactive.

Stated treatment: roughly 10-day PBMC culture with coronavirus spike peptide pools or control peptides (ViraFEST assay). As to this clonotype: Its target is unknown.

V lost 1 base to trimming and J lost 8 bases; unmatched junction nucleotides: 2. CDR1 and CDR2 from the germline V gene are SGHTA and FQGNSA. The CDR3 extends over 14 amino acids. Sequencing of cultured CD4+ T cell DNA used the Oncomine TCR Beta short-read assay. TCRdb passed the PCR reads through MiXCR, listing each CDR3 protein once. The sample shows about 6,500 distinct CDR3 sequences, about 17% of them seen only once. The sequenced material came from CD4+ T cells from blood, cultured in vitro. The TCR was taken from a human donor who had recovered from COVID-19. The chain uses TRBV7-2 and TRBJ1-4, with TRBD1 matching 9 bases. The CDR3 DNA reads TGTGCCAGCAGCTTAGTTGGGACAGGGGAAAAACTGTTTTTT. Protein: CASSLVGTGEKLFF.